This T cell receptor (beta chain) originates from a study of regulatory T cells in long-lasting Graves disease. Worth noting for this clonotype: Its specificity is unknown. A much larger clone lies one base from this, so it may be a read error.

The V gene's germline CDR1 is MNHEY and CDR2 SVGEGT. The CDR3 runs 12 residues. Trimming left V 10 bases short and J 6 bases short, with 15 bases between. Time point specified: persistent/refractory GD, antithyroid drugs over 5 years with positive TRAb. Construction of the TCR library relied on RNA isolated from PBMCs. Construction of TCR beta libraries relied on iRepertoire HTBI primers and on Arm-PCR targeting CDR3 regions. MiXCR was run by TCRdb on the multiplex PCR reads, yielding one entry per CDR3 protein. The sample comprises 400,000 to 500,000 distinct CDR3 sequences, 20% to 25% of which are singletons, and around an eighth rests with the top ten. Study-level points and caveats: Persistent Graves' patients showed less TCR diversity than newly diagnosed ones. Persistent patients had a count of shared public clonotypes (roughly 2,500) that exceeded that of new patients (966).

The sequence derives from a female donor with Graves disease. The chain uses TRBV6-2 or TRBV6-3 and TRBJ1-1; TRBD1 might be the D (5 bases). This sample comprised peripheral blood mononuclear cells (PBMCs), obtained when the disease was refractory, from a patient treated with antithyroid drugs. This CDR3 is CATTYTTAEAFF. In nucleotides, the CDR3 is TGTGCCACCACATACACGACAGCTGAAGCTTTCTTT.